Listed here are 9 T cell receptor beta chains from one sample, sequenced in a study of technical replicates of blood from several donors. Generated by immunoSEQ multiplex PCR, the TCRdb table keeps only in-frame clones and is missing some. This sample has about 73,000 clones, with 90% found just once. Sequencing was performed on PBMCs. These receptors were obtained from a human donor in good health. Some clones in this sample may be carry-over from other donors' samples.

Only one count was recorded for this clone. One end of the junction does not line up with germline, which may come from a read error. V and J are TRBV18 and TRBJ2-7; no clear D. The germline CDR1 and CDR2 sequences are KGHSH and LQKENI. The CDR3 spans 9 residues. CDR3 sequence (DNA): TGTGCCAGCTCCTATGAGCAGTACTTC. It is translated as CASSYEQYF.

The chain is built from TRBV7-9 and TRBJ1-6, with a possible D match to TRBD1 (5 bases). Germline V gene lookup returns CDR1 SEHNR and CDR2 FQNEAQ (reference sequence). V lost 4 bases to trimming and J lost 9 bases, with 13 bases between them. This CDR3 contains 14 residues. The DNA of the CDR3 is TGTGCCAGCAGCTCTCGGGGCGGGGGTTCACCCCTCCACTTT. It encodes CASSSRGGGSPLHF. The full variable domain, in which reference TRBV7-9 and TRBJ1-6 provide the parts outside the CDR3, is DTGVSQNPRHKITKRGQNVTFRCDPISEHNRLYWYRQTLGQGPEFLTYFQNEAQLEKSRLLSDRFSAERPKGSFSTLEIQRTEQGDSAMYLCASSSRGGGSPLHFGNGTRLTVT.

The DNA for the CDR3 is TGTGCCAGCAGCTTGCCCACAGGGGTGGCTGAAGCTTTCTTT. Translation: CASSLPTGVAEAFF. The chain links TRBV5-4 to TRBJ1-1; TRBD1 matches 7 bases. The CDR3 loop spans 14 amino acids. Germline assignment: CDR1 SGHNT and CDR2 YYREEE (reference sequence). V dropped 1 base and J dropped 6; count of bases not matched to a gene: 6. The full variable domain, with the rest looked up from reference TRBV5-4 and TRBJ1-1, is ETGVTQSPTHLIKTRGQQVTLRCSSQSGHNTVSWYQQALGQGPQFIFQYYREEENGRGNFPPRFSGLQFPNYSSELNVNALELDDSALYLCASSLPTGVAEAFFGQGTRLTVV.

The genes are TRBV7-9 and TRBJ2-4; a weak D match, TRBD2 (6 bases). The V gene's germline CDR1 is SEHNR and CDR2 FQNEAQ (reference sequence). V gave up 1 base and J gave up 7 bases, with 17 bases separating them. This CDR3 contains 16 residues. The CDR3 sequence is CASSLEAREVGNIQYF. Here the CDR3 DNA reads TGTGCCAGCAGCTTAGAGGCGCGGGAAGTGGGGAACATTCAGTACTTC.

The chain employs TRBV5-4 and TRBJ2-7, with TRBD2 identical over 9 bases. Germline CDR1 and CDR2: SGHNT and YYREEE (reference sequence). J was trimmed by 3 bases and V by 2 bases; bases with no gene match: 3. The CDR3 runs 14 residues. The CDR3 bases are TGTGCCAGCAGCTTAGCGGGAGGTGACTACGAGCAGTACTTC. Translated, it gives CASSLAGGDYEQYF.

The rearrangement uses TRBV7-9 and TRBJ2-1; 8 bases are shared with TRBD1. V lost 0 bases to trimming and J lost 6 bases; unmatched junction nucleotides: 4. This CDR3 is built from 15 residues. Germline V gene data show CDR1 as SEHNR and CDR2 as FQNEAQ (reference sequence). This CDR3 is CASSLAGTGSNEQFF. The CDR3 nucleotides read TGTGCCAGCAGCTTAGCCGGGACAGGAAGCAATGAGCAGTTCTTC.

The J gene is TRBJ1-6, the V gene TRBV10-3; D may be TRBD1 (6 bases). The length of the CDR3 is 13 residues. Germline CDR1 reads ENHRY; CDR2 reads SYGVKD. Trimming removed 7 bases at V and 6 bases at J, with 10 bases between. The CDR3 spells CAITGTPNSPLHF. The CDR3 coding sequence is TGTGCCATCACTGGGACACCTAATTCACCCCTCCACTTT.

This chain connects TRBV5-4 to TRBJ2-5, with 15 bases fitting TRBD2. V was pared by 4 bases and J by 5 bases, with 6 bases of the junction left unmatched. The CDR3 is made up of 16 amino acids. CDR1 SGHNT and CDR2 YYREEE come from the germline V gene (reference sequence). DNA for the CDR3: TGTGCCAGCAGCGGTAGGACTAGCGGGAGGGTGGAGACCCAGTACTTC. Translated: CASSGRTSGRVETQYF.

This rearrangement joins TRBV6-4 to TRBJ2-2; D is possibly TRBD2 (5 bases). Trimming pared 6 bases from V and 8 bases from J, leaving 19 bases between. The germline V gene encodes CDR1 MRHNA and CDR2 SNTAGT. This CDR3 spans 15 amino acids. CDR3 coding DNA: TGTGCCAGCAGCCCTACATTAGGGCCGGGGGGGGAGCTGTTTTTT. Protein: CASSPTLGPGGELFF.